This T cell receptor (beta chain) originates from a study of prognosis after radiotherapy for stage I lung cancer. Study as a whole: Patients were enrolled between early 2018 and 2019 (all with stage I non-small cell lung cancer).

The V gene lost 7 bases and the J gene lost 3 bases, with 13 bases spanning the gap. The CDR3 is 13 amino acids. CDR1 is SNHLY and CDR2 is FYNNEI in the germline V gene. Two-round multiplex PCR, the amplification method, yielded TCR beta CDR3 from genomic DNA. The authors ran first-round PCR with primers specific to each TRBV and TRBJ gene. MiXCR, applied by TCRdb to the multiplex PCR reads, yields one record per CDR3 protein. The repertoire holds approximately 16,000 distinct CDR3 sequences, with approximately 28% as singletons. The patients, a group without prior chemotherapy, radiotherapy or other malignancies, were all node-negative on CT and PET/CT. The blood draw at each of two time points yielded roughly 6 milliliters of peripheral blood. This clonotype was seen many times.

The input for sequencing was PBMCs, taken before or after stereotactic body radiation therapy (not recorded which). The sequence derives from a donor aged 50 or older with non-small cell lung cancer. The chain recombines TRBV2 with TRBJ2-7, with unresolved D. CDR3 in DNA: TGTGCCAGCACCTTAAGGGCCCTCTACGAGCAGTACTTC. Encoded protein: CASTLRALYEQYF.